Sequencing of this T cell receptor (beta chain) was carried out in a study of blood T cells in healthy people across ages. It was with a sample-barcoded 5' primer and a J-beta primer mix that a second PCR of roughly 6 to 12 cycles was run. TCRdb independently ran MiXCR on the 5' RACE reads; one entry per CDR3 protein. Among some 880,000 distinct CDR3 sequences listed, about 34% were seen once. In its sample, this clonotype was seen a few times. The germline V gene has CDR1 SGHRS and CDR2 YFSETQ. The ends were cut back, 0 bases at V and 8 bases at J, with 14 bases in the middle. This CDR3 is 15 amino acids long.

The chain links TRBV5-1 to TRBJ1-4; D is possibly TRBD1 (5 bases). Source material: blood. This sequence was found in a man in his late teens or twenties in good health. CDR3 bases: TGCGCCAGCAGCTTGGACCCAGGGCCGAGGGAAAAACTGTTTTTT. Translation gives CASSLDPGPREKLFF.